These 16 T cell receptor beta chains share one sample of origin, sequenced in a study of OX40 agonist ivuxolimab in advanced cancers. Using immunoSEQ multiplex PCR, the repertoire was profiled, and TCRdb retains in-frame clones only, with some absent. The sample holds around 92,000 clones, 85% to 95% seen once. The sample consisted of CD4+ or CD8+ T cells sorted from blood, taken in a trial of the OX40 agonist ivuxolimab. These TCRs come from an adult with an advanced solid tumor such as melanoma, head and neck, liver or kidney cancer.

This sequence joins TRBV19 and TRBJ2-3, with 14 positions matching TRBD2. Trimming removed 6 bases from V and 0 bases from J; junction bases left unmatched: 8. The CDR3 length is 18 residues. The germline gives CDR1 LNHDA, CDR2 SQIVND (reference sequence). The CDR3 loop reads CASRKGLAGDFSTDTQYF. DNA for the CDR3: TGTGCCAGTAGAAAGGGACTAGCGGGAGACTTTAGCACAGATACGCAGTATTTT.

This clone was detected only once. The gene calls are TRBV30 and TRBJ1-5; D possibly corresponds to TRBD1 (5 bases). Looked up from germline, CDR1 is GTSNPN and CDR2 is SVGIG (reference sequence). V lost 0 bases and J 2 bases, leaving 11 bases between the germline ends. The CDR3 sequence is 15 residues long. In nucleotides, the CDR3 is TGTGCCTGGAGTGTTCAGGGTGGCGGCAATCAGCCCCAGCATTTT. Protein sequence: CAWSVQGGGNQPQHF.

This sequence joins TRBV6-5 and TRBJ2-2; D might be TRBD1 or TRBD2, each matching 5 bases. V was shortened by 9 bases and J by 4 bases, with 18 bases between the two germline ends. This CDR3 comprises 15 residues. CDR1 is MNHEY, CDR2 SVGAGI, per germline. The CDR3 DNA is TGTGCCAGTAAACGGGGCGCCCCGGGCACCGGGGAGCTGTTTTTT. It translates to CASKRGAPGTGELFF.

This clone showed up just once. This chain connects TRBV7-2 to TRBJ1-1; D call uncertain. The germline V and J ends were trimmed by 8 bases and 3 bases, with 13 bases remaining between them. In germline, CDR1 is SGHTA, CDR2 FQGNSA. The CDR3 is made up of 13 amino acids. CDR3 in DNA: TGTGCCAGCTGTTATCAAGTTTACACTGAAGCTTTCTTT. Amino acid sequence: CASCYQVYTEAFF.

On this clone itself: This same CDR3 is encoded by further DNA sequences in the sample. The V gene is TRBV29-1, the J gene TRBJ1-1, with a weak D call TRBD1 (6 bases). This CDR3 contains 14 residues. Germline values: CDR1 SQVTM, CDR2 ANQGSEA. Trimming removed 3 bases from V and 6 bases from J, with 17 bases in between. In nucleotides, the CDR3 is TGCAGCGTTGATTCGAGGGGGGGGCCCTCTGAAGCTTTCTTT. Amino acids: CSVDSRGGPSEAFF.

This rearrangement joins TRBV15 to TRBJ2-3, with D tentatively TRBD2 (5 bases). The CDR3 runs to 13 residues. Trimming removed 0 bases at V and 8 bases at J, with 9 bases between. CDR1 is LNHNV and CDR2 is YYDKDF in the germline V gene (reference sequence). CDR3 bases: TGTGCCACCAGCAGAGATCTGAGCGGTACGCAGTATTTT. The encoded protein is CATSRDLSGTQYF.

This chain joins TRBV6-1 and TRBJ2-3, with TRBD2 as a possible D gene (7 bases). Trimming left V 6 bases short and J 7 bases short, with 20 bases between. This CDR3 region has 15 residues. Germline V CDR1 and CDR2: MNHNS, SASEGT. The chain's CDR3 is CASSRWGGDSYTQYF. The DNA for the CDR3 is TGTGCCAGCAGCCGATGGGGGGGCGATTCATATACGCAGTATTTT.

This chain links TRBV13 with TRBJ1-1, with D hard to call. The CDR3 runs to 13 residues. Trimming stripped 5 bases from V and 0 bases from J, with 7 bases between. Germline CDR1 PRHDT, CDR2 FYEKMQ (reference sequence). CDR3 coding DNA: TGTGCCAGCAGCCCACCGCTGAACACTGAAGCTTTCTTT. Protein: CASSPPLNTEAFF.

The chain has TRBV2 and TRBJ2-3; D unclear. This CDR3 is 12 amino acids long. Germline CDR1 and CDR2: SNHLY and FYNNEI. V was clipped by 2 bases and J by 4 bases, with 4 bases between them. CDR3 DNA: TGTGCCAGCAGTGAAACCCCAGATACGCAGTATTTT. Its protein is CASSETPDTQYF.

This clone is a singleton in its sample. The genes are TRBV6-1 and TRBJ1-5; D possibly corresponds to TRBD1 (6 bases). The CDR3 has 13 residues. V lost 5 bases, J lost 5 bases, and 10 bases lay in between. Germline loops: CDR1 MNHNS, CDR2 SASEGT. CDR3 region: CASSTEGDQPQHF. As DNA, the CDR3 is TGTGCCAGCAGTACCGAGGGGGATCAGCCCCAGCATTTT.

The gene calls are TRBV10-3 and TRBJ1-5, with D unclear. The germline V and J ends were trimmed by 0 bases and 2 bases, with 8 bases remaining between them. Germline V CDR1 and CDR2: ENHRY, SYGVKD. This CDR3 comprises 15 residues. The CDR3 sequence: CAISESKGRNQPQHF. The CDR3 nucleotides read TGTGCCATCAGTGAGTCGAAAGGACGCAATCAGCCCCAGCATTTT.

Only one count was recorded for this clone. The chain has TRBV5-4 and TRBJ1-2; 7 bases are a match to TRBD1. The CDR3 runs to 13 residues. CDR1 SGHNT and CDR2 YYREEE come from the germline V gene (reference sequence). V gave up 5 bases and J gave up 2 bases; unmatched junction bases: 3. The CDR3: CASSGQENYGYTF. CDR3 bases: TGTGCCAGCAGTGGACAGGAGAACTATGGCTACACCTTC. Together with reference TRBV5-4 and TRBJ1-2, the CDR3 gives the full variable domain: ETGVTQSPTHLIKTRGQQVTLRCSSQSGHNTVSWYQQALGQGPQFIFQYYREEENGRGNFPPRFSGLQFPNYSSELNVNALELDDSALYLCASSGQENYGYTFGSGTRLTVV.

V gene TRBV6-5 combines with J gene TRBJ1-1; D gene uncertain. V dropped 7 bases and J dropped 1 base, with 13 bases sitting between them. The germline V gene encodes CDR1 MNHEY and CDR2 SVGAGI. CDR3 size: 14 residues. The CDR3 spells CASTPEWENTEAFF. In nucleotides, the CDR3 is TGTGCCAGCACCCCCGAATGGGAGAACACTGAAGCTTTCTTT.

This clone was picked up one time. CDR3 residues: CASSQLSTDTQYF. The CDR3 DNA sequence: TGCGCCAGCAGCCAACTGAGCACAGATACGCAGTATTTT. This chain links TRBV4-3 with TRBJ2-3; D is undetermined. Germline CDR1 is LGHNA and CDR2 is YSLEER. The CDR3 covers 13 residues. With 2 bases removed from V and 0 bases from J, the gap between germline ends came to 3 bases.

The chain joins TRBV7-2 to TRBJ1-5, with TRBD1 as a possible D gene (6 bases). The CDR3 length is 16 residues. Germline values: CDR1 SGHTA, CDR2 FQGNSA. The V end was cut by 5 bases, the J end by 4 bases, with 18 bases between. In DNA form, the CDR3 reads TGTGCCAGCAGCCCCCAGGCGGGACAATCGAATCAGCCCCAGCATTTT. This sequence encodes CASSPQAGQSNQPQHF.

The V call is TRBV11-3, the J call TRBJ2-3; D perhaps matches TRBD1 (6 bases). Trimming took off 5 bases at V and 0 bases at J, with 12 bases between the two ends. In germline, CDR1 is SGHNT, CDR2 YENEEA. This CDR3 region has 15 residues. CDR3 amino acids: CASSQGYTSTDTQYF. In nucleotides, the CDR3 is TGTGCCAGCAGCCAGGGGTACACTAGCACAGATACGCAGTATTTT.